This passage covers 17 T cell receptor beta chains from one sample sequenced in a study of tumor-infiltrating lymphocytes in primary liver carcinoma. Unsorted whole blood yielded the blood RNA, and germline DNA was also extracted. Making TCR beta cDNA involved approximately 0.5 ug total RNA and a constant-region primer. ARM-PCR was slightly modified, and three nested multiplex PCR rounds with it gave rise to the TCR beta libraries. Use of TRBV1-TRBV30 forward primers with a C-beta reverse primer characterized the first two PCR rounds, which lasted roughly 9 cycles each. One entry per CDR3 protein results from TCRdb running MiXCR on the multiplex PCR reads. The sample contains 300,000 to 400,000 distinct CDR3 sequences, about 65% of which appear only once. Sequenced material: peripheral blood. The receptors were gathered from a man aged 35 to 55 with primary liver carcinoma and hepatitis B virus infection.

As for this clonotype: At one end the junction does not follow the germline gene, possibly because of a read error. The rearrangement joins TRBV11-1 to TRBJ2-1, with D possibly being TRBD1 or TRBD2 (5 bases each). The CDR3 length is 20 residues. Per germline, CDR1 SGHAT and CDR2 FQDESV (reference sequence). DNA for the CDR3: TGTGCAAGCAGCTCCTCTCGGGCAGTAGATGCAGCCCCGGGGCACAATGAGCAGTTCTTC. It yields the protein CASSSSRAVDAAPGHNEQFF.

In this sample, this clonotype turned up once. The junction does not match germline at one end; this may be a read error. CDR3 sequence reads: CTISASTFEYGYNF. CDR3 DNA sequence: TGTACCATCAGTGCCTCGACATTCGAATATGGCTACAACTTC. This chain links TRBV10-3 with TRBJ1-2; D is undetermined. The CDR3 consists of 14 residues. Looked up from germline, CDR1 is ENHRY and CDR2 is SYGVKD.

CDR3 residues: CAWSRLDTGELFF. The CDR3 region has the DNA TGTGCCTGGAGCCGCTTAGACACCGGGGAGCTGTTTTTT. This chain links TRBV30 with TRBJ2-2; D unclear. In germline, CDR1 is GTSNPN, CDR2 SVGIG (reference sequence). Trimming cost V 3 bases and J 3 bases, with 8 bases left between them. The CDR3 loop spans 13 amino acids.

A few counts support this clonotype. V and J are TRBV5-4 and TRBJ2-3; D uncertain. This CDR3 has 13 amino acids. Germline-derived CDR1 and CDR2 are SGHNT and YYREEE (reference sequence). The V and J ends lost 0 bases and 4 bases respectively, with 6 bases between them. For the CDR3, the DNA is TGTGCCAGCAGCTTGGACCCACCAGATACGCAGTATTTT. Translated, it gives CASSLDPPDTQYF.

CDR3 in DNA: TGTGCCTGGACCGAGGGACTAGCGGGAGAGGTTGATGAGCAGTTCTTC. Protein product: CAWTEGLAGEVDEQFF. The chain is built from TRBV30 and TRBJ2-1, with 14 nucleotides matching TRBD2. The CDR3 sequence is 16 residues long. CDR1 GTSNPN and CDR2 SVGIG come from the germline V gene (reference sequence). After removal of 4 bases from V and 8 bases from J, the junction contained 10 bases not matched to a gene.

This clonotype was observed many times. This chain's CDR3 is CASSSLAGAYEQYF. The DNA for the CDR3 is TGTGCCAGCAGCTCCCTAGCGGGAGCGTACGAGCAGTACTTC. The V and J genes are TRBV7-9 and TRBJ2-7, with 10 bases aligning to TRBD2. J gave up 4 bases and V 4 bases, and 4 bases lay outside the gene matches. Germline CDR1 reads SEHNR; CDR2 reads FQNEAQ (reference sequence). The CDR3 runs to 14 residues.

Details on this clonotype: A clone one base away is much larger, so this may be a read error. The chain joins TRBV29-1 to TRBJ2-2, with 7 bases matching TRBD1. From germline, CDR1 is SQVTM and CDR2 ANQGSEA. The CDR3 has 13 amino acids. In DNA form, the CDR3 reads TGCAGCGTTGGGGTAGGGGGCACCGGGGAGCTGTCTTTT. It codes for CSVGVGGTGELSF.

About this clonotype: Lacking the conserved final phenylalanine or tryptophan, this CDR3 likely reflects a read error. The chain combines TRBV11-1 with TRBJ2-6; no clear D gene. Deletions cut 4 bases from V and 0 bases from J, with 7 bases between. This CDR3 region has 15 residues. Looked up from germline, CDR1 is SGHAT and CDR2 is FQDESV (reference sequence). The CDR3 loop reads CASSCAYSGANVLTY. The DNA for the CDR3 is TGTGCCAGCAGCTGCGCGTACTCTGGGGCCAACGTCCTGACTTAC.

This clonotype appeared a single time. One junction end disagrees with the germline gene, perhaps due to a read error. This chain joins TRBV4-2 and TRBJ2-1; D remains ambiguous. The CDR3 totals 14 residues. From germline, CDR1 is LGHNA and CDR2 YNFKEQ. The CDR3 spells CASSQERWLAEQLF. The DNA of the CDR3 is TGTGCCAGCAGCCAGGAGAGATGGCTCGCTGAGCAGCTCTTC.

This rearrangement joins TRBV6-6 to TRBJ1-1; no clear D gene. CDR3 length: 15 residues. The germline V gene encodes CDR1 MNHNY and CDR2 SVGAGI (reference sequence). V shed 2 bases and J shed 0 bases, with 10 bases lying between them. The CDR3 reads CASSYVPRVNTEAFF. The CDR3 DNA reads TGTGCCAGCAGTTACGTCCCGAGGGTGAACACTGAAGCTTTCTTT.

With respect to this clonotype: Sequence at one end of the junction differs from germline and may be a read error. The V and J genes are TRBV4-1 and TRBJ1-2, with 8 positions matching TRBD1. The length of the CDR3 is 16 residues. CDR1 is MGHRA and CDR2 is YSYEKL in the germline V gene. CDR3 sequence reads: CASSPRGRGGLYGYTF. CDR3 in DNA: TGCGCCAGCAGCCCCAGGGGGCGCGGGGGACTCTATGGGTACACCTTC.

Details on this clonotype: The conserved phenylalanine or tryptophan normally closing the CDR3 is absent here, so this likely arose from a read error. V is TRBV11-2 and J is TRBJ2-1, with TRBD2 matching 11 bases. The CDR3 runs to 15 residues. Germline CDR1 reads SGHAT; CDR2 reads FQNNGV. The CDR3 here is CVSSAGLAAYNEQFL. CDR3 nucleotides: TGTGTCAGCAGCGCGGGACTAGCGGCGTACAATGAGCAGTTCCTC.

The rearrangement uses TRBV11-2 and TRBJ2-3; 7 nucleotides match TRBD2. The CDR3 runs 15 residues. In germline, CDR1 is SGHAT, CDR2 FQNNGV. V was clipped by 4 bases and J by 2 bases; unmatched bases: 6. CDR3 sequence reads: CASSWWAGDTDTQYF. Here the CDR3 DNA reads TGTGCCAGCAGCTGGTGGGCGGGAGACACAGATACGCAGTATTTT.

This clonotype turned up a few times. A read error may explain this, as a much larger clone is one base away. The V gene is TRBV29-1, the J gene TRBJ1-4; D is ambiguous. The CDR3 is made up of 12 amino acids. The germline V gene has CDR1 SQVTM and CDR2 ANQGSEA. This CDR3 reads CNVEGMGEKLFF. The CDR3 nucleotides read TGCAACGTTGAAGGAATGGGCGAAAAACTGTTTTTT.

In the case of this clonotype: The junction shows a germline mismatch at one end, possibly a read error. The chain uses TRBV29-1 and TRBJ2-5; the D is unclear. This CDR3 spans 16 amino acids. Germline loops: CDR1 SQVTM, CDR2 ANQGSEA. CDR3 coding DNA: TGCAGCGTTGAAGGTGGTTCCCAGATGTACCAAGAGACCCAATACTTC. Amino acids: CSVEGGSQMYQETQYF.

This clonotype has just a few counts. The chain carries TRBV10-3 and TRBJ2-1; D could derive from TRBD1 or TRBD2 (6 bases each). Trimming removed 3 bases from V and 7 bases from J, with 19 bases in between. The CDR3 is 16 amino acids. CDR1 and CDR2 from the germline V gene are ENHRY and SYGVKD. The CDR3 coding sequence is TGTGCCATCAGTGATAGGCAGGGCCAGGGGAGGAATGAGCAGTTCTTC. Its protein is CAISDRQGQGRNEQFF.

The V gene is TRBV28, the J gene TRBJ1-2, with 8 bases matching TRBD1. Germline CDR1 is MDHEN and CDR2 is SYDVKM. The CDR3 extends over 14 amino acids. The ends lost 5 bases at V and 13 bases at J; junction bases unmatched: 15. In nucleotides, the CDR3 is TGTGCCAGCAGTCCACACTCCGGGACAGGTTATCCCACCTTC. Its protein product is CASSPHSGTGYPTF.